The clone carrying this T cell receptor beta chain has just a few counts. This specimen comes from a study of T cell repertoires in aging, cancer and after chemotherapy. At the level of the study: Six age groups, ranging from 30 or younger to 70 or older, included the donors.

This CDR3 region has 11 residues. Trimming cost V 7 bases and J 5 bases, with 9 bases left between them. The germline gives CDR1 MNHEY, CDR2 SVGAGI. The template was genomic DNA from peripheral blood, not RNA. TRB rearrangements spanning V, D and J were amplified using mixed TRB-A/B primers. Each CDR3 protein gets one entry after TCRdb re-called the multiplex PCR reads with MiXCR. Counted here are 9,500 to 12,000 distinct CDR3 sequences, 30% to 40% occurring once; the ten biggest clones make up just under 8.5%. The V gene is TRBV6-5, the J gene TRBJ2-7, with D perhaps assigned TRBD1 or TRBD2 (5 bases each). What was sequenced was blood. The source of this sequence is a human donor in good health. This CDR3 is CASTEGNEQYF. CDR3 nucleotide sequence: TGTGCCAGCACCGAGGGGAACGAGCAGTACTTC.